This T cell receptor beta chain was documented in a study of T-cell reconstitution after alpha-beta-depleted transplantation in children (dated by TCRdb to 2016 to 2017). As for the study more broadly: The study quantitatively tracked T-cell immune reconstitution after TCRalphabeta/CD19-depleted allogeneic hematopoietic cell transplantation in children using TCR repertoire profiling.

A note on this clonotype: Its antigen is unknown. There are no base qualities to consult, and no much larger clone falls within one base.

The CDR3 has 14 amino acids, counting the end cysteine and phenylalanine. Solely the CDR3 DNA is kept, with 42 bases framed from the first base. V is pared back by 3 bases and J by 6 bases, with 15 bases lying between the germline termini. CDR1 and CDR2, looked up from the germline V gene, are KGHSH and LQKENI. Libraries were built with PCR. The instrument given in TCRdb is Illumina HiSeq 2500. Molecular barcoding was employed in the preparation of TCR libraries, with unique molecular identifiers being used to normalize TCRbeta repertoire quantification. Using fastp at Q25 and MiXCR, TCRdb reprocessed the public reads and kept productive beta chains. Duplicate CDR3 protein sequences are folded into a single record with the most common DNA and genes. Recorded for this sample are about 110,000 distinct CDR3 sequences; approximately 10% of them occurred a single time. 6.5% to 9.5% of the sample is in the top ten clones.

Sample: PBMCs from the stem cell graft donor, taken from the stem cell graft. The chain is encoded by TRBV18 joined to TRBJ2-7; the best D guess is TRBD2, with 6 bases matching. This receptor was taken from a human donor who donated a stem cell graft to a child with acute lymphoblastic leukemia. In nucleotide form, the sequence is TGTGCCAGCTCACCGGGACCCCAGGGAGGCGAGCAGTACTTC. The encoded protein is CASSPGPQGGEQYF.